A selection of T cell receptor beta chains follows, all from one sample in a study of blood T cell repertoires in COVID-19. Produced via immunoSEQ multiplex PCR; TCRdb's table is partial and in-frame only. The sample lists approximately 200,000 clones; 88% were seen once. The sequenced sample consisted of peripheral blood. These receptor sequences come from a woman in her fifties or sixties with acute or convalescent COVID-19. Both conserved end residues are part of each CDR3. The D gene is left open where the match is weak. Some rows have no size entry. The others give once, few or many, or a class for an expanded clone.

TGTGCCAGCAGTCCCGGGACAGGGGGTTACAATGAGCAGTTCTTC	CASSPGTGGYNEQFF	TRBD1	TRBJ2-1	TRBV2	.
TGTGCCAGCAGTATTAGCGGGGGTTTCAATGAGCAGTTCTTC	CASSISGGFNEQFF	TRBD2	TRBJ2-1	TRBV11-3	.
TGTGCCATCAGTAGCGGGGGGACCTCCTACGAGCAGTACTTC	CAISSGGTSYEQYF	TRBD2	TRBJ2-7	TRBV10-3	medium-sized
TGTGCCAGAACAGGGGCCGCTCAGCCCCAGCATTTT	CARTGAAQPQHF	TRBD1	TRBJ1-5	TRBV6-5	.
TGTGCCAGCAGCCCACAGGGGGGTCCCTACAATGAGCAGTTCTTC	CASSPQGGPYNEQFF	TRBD1	TRBJ2-1	TRBV11-3	.
TGTGCCAGCAGCTTAGGGGCCGCGGGGGCGCGGCAGCCCCAGCATTTT	CASSLGAAGARQPQHF	.	TRBJ1-5	TRBV7-2	.
TGCGCCAGCAGCCAAGATGTGCGGGATCAGCCCCAGCATTTT	CASSQDVRDQPQHF	.	TRBJ1-5	TRBV4-3	.
TGTGCCAGCAGCTTATTCACAGGGATCCCCTCTAGCAATGAGCAGTTCTTC	CASSLFTGIPSSNEQFF	.	TRBJ2-1	TRBV7-2	.
TGTGCCAGCAGTTCCATCCTAGCAGGCGGAGGATATGAGCAGTTCTTC	CASSSILAGGGYEQFF	.	TRBJ2-1	TRBV27	.
TGTGCCAGTAGTGTACTAGCGGGAGGCACAGATACGCAGTATTTT	CASSVLAGGTDTQYF	TRBD2	TRBJ2-3	TRBV19	.
TGTGCCAGCAGCCCACGGTGGGGTCAGGGGGCTTTCTTT	CASSPRWGQGAFF	.	TRBJ1-1	TRBV28	.
TGTGCCAGCAGCTTATTAGCTGAAGCTTTCTTT	CASSLLAEAFF	.	TRBJ1-1	TRBV7-9	few
TGTGCCAGCAGCCCCCCCGGACAGGCTACCTATGGCTACACCTTC	CASSPPGQATYGYTF	TRBD1	TRBJ1-2	TRBV3-1/TRBV3-2	.
TGTGCCAGCAGTGATCGGGACACCCTACTCCCGCGTCTGACCTACGAGCAGTACTTC	CASSDRDTLLPRLTYEQYF	.	TRBJ2-7	TRBV6-1	once
TGTGCCAGCAGCTTAGATACAGCCCGCTATGGCTACACCTTC	CASSLDTARYGYTF	.	TRBJ1-2	TRBV11-2	once
TGCGCCAGCAGCCAAGTAACAGGACATGAGCAGTACTTC	CASSQVTGHEQYF	.	TRBJ2-7	TRBV4-1	few
TGTGCCAGCAGTGAACTCTCAGGGCTTGGCAATCAGCCCCAGCATTTT	CASSELSGLGNQPQHF	.	TRBJ1-5	TRBV6-1	.
TGTGCCAGCAGTTACCGAACAGGGATCTACAATGAGCAGTTCTTC	CASSYRTGIYNEQFF	.	TRBJ2-1	TRBV6-5	.
TGTGCCACCAACAGGGGGACAATGAACACTGAAGCTTTCTTT	CATNRGTMNTEAFF	TRBD1	TRBJ1-1	TRBV2	few
TGTGCCAGCAGCCACTCAGGGACAGGGCCCTACGAGCAGTACTTC	CASSHSGTGPYEQYF	TRBD1	TRBJ2-7	TRBV7-3	.
TGTGCCAGCTCACCGGACAGAAACTATGGCTACACCTTC	CASSPDRNYGYTF	.	TRBJ1-2	TRBV18	.
TGTGCCAGCAGCCCCGGACAGGGGAGCTTAAGCTATGGCTACACCTTC	CASSPGQGSLSYGYTF	TRBD1	TRBJ1-2	TRBV7-6	.
TGTGCCAGCAGTGAAGCGGGCGGGGCCCATCAGCCCCAGCATTTT	CASSEAGGAHQPQHF	.	TRBJ1-5	TRBV6-1	.
TGCGCCAGCAGCGACACTGATAATTCACCCCTCCACTTT	CASSDTDNSPLHF	.	TRBJ1-6	TRBV5-1	.
TGTGCCAGCAGCTTAGGAGGTTATCGCCTGAAGTACACAGATACGCAGTATTTT	CASSLGGYRLKYTDTQYF	.	TRBJ2-3	TRBV7-9	.
TGCGCCAGCAGCTTACTAACAGGAGAACTTGGCTACACCTTC	CASSLLTGELGYTF	.	TRBJ1-2	TRBV5-1	.
TGTGCCAGCAGCTTAATAGCGTATGATGAGCAGTTCTTC	CASSLIAYDEQFF	.	TRBJ2-1	TRBV7-3	.
TGTGCCAGCAGTCAGAATGAAAAACTGTTTTTT	CASSQNEKLFF	.	TRBJ1-4	TRBV12-3/TRBV12-4	.
TGTGCCAGTAGTATTCGGGGTAACCGAGAGACCCAGTACTTC	CASSIRGNRETQYF	.	TRBJ2-5	TRBV19	.
TGTGCCATCACCCCGGGGACAGGGGTAGATACGCAGTATTTT	CAITPGTGVDTQYF	TRBD1	TRBJ2-3	TRBV10-3	.
TGTGCCAGCAGCGTATACAGGGCAGGGAAGGATGGCTACACCTTC	CASSVYRAGKDGYTF	.	TRBJ1-2	TRBV7-2	once
TGTGCCAGTAGTACCCCCCGGGACATGCTTAATGAAAAACTGTTTTTT	CASSTPRDMLNEKLFF	.	TRBJ1-4	TRBV19	.
TGCGCCAGCAGCTTGGAGTCGCAGAACTATGGCTACACCTTC	CASSLESQNYGYTF	.	TRBJ1-2	TRBV5-1	.
TGTGCCAGCAGCCCCGGGTGGAACACTGAAGCTTTCTTT	CASSPGWNTEAFF	.	TRBJ1-1	TRBV3-1/TRBV3-2	.
TGTGCCAGTACAAACCCCGGGGGGAACACCGGGGAGCTGTTTTTT	CASTNPGGNTGELFF	.	TRBJ2-2	TRBV19	.
TGTGCCAGCAGCCTTCTCACCTTAGTGAGGTCGAACACCGGGGAGCTGTTTTTT	CASSLLTLVRSNTGELFF	.	TRBJ2-2	TRBV7-2	.
TGTGCCAGCAGTTACTCGGGCAGGTTCTATGGCTACACCTTC	CASSYSGRFYGYTF	.	TRBJ1-2	TRBV6-5	few
TGTGCCAGTAGTGGGGGACAGGGGTTGGACGAGCAGTACTTC	CASSGGQGLDEQYF	TRBD1	TRBJ2-7	TRBV19	.
TGTGCCAGCAGCGGAACATTACAGGGTCCAAATGAAAAACTGTTTTTT	CASSGTLQGPNEKLFF	.	TRBJ1-4	TRBV7-9	.
TGTGCCAGCAGCCGAGGACAGGGTAGCAATCAGCCCCAGCATTTT	CASSRGQGSNQPQHF	TRBD1	TRBJ1-5	TRBV7-6	.
TGTGCCAGCAGTTCCGGGACTCTTAAGGGGCAGTTCTTC	CASSSGTLKGQFF	.	TRBJ2-1	TRBV6-5	.
TGTGCCAGCAGTGAAAAAGGGGACAGCCCCTACGAGCAGTACTTC	CASSEKGDSPYEQYF	TRBD1	TRBJ2-7	TRBV6-1	.
TGTGCCAGCAGTTTAGGCCCGGCTAGCGGGATTAAAAGCTCCTACAATGAGCAGTTCTTC	CASSLGPASGIKSSYNEQFF	TRBD2	TRBJ2-1	TRBV27	.
TGTGCCATCAGTGAGGTCGGGGGATCGGGCCAGCCCCAGCATTTT	CAISEVGGSGQPQHF	.	TRBJ1-5	TRBV10-3	.
TGTGCCAGCAGCGCGGACAGGAACACTGAAGCTTTCTTT	CASSADRNTEAFF	.	TRBJ1-1	TRBV2	.
TGTGCCAGCTCACCGGGACTAAACAATGAGCAGTTCTTC	CASSPGLNNEQFF	TRBD2	TRBJ2-1	TRBV18	.
TGCGCCAGCAGCCCGGGGACAGGGGGGGTGTACGAGCAGTACTTC	CASSPGTGGVYEQYF	TRBD1	TRBJ2-7	TRBV5-1	once